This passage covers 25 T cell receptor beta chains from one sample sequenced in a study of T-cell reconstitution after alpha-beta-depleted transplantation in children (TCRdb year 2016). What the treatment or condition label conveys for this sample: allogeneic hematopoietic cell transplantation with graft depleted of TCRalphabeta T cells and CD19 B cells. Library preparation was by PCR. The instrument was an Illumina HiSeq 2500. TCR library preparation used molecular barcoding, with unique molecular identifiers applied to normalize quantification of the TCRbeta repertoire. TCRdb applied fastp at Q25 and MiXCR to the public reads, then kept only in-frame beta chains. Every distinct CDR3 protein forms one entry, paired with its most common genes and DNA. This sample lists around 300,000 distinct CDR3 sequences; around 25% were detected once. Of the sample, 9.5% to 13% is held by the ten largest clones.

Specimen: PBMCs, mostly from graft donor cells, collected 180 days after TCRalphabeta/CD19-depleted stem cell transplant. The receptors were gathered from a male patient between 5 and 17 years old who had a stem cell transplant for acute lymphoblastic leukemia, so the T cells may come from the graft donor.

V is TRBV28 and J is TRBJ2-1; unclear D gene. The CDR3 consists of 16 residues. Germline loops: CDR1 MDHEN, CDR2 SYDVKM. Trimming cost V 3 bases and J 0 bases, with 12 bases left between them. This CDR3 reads CASSFYVETSYNEQFF. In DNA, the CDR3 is TGTGCCAGCAGTTTCTACGTTGAGACCTCCTACAATGAGCAGTTCTTC.

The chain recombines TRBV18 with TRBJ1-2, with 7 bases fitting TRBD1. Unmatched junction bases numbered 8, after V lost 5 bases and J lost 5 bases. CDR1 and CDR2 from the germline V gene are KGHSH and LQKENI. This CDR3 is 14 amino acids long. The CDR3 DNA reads TGTGCCAGCTCAAGAGTCCAGGGGGTTTATGGCTACACCTTC. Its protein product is CASSRVQGVYGYTF.

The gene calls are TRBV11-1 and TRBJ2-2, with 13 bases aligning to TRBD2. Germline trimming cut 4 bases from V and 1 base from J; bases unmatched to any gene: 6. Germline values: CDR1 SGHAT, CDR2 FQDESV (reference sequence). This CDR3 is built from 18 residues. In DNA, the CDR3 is TGTGCCAGCAGCTCCGGACTAGCGGGAGCCCTGAACACCGGGGAGCTGTTTTTT. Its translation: CASSSGLAGALNTGELFF.

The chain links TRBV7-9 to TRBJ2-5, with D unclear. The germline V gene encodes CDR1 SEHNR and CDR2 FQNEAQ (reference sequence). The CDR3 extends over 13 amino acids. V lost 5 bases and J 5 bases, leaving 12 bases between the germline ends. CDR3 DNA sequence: TGTGCCAGCAGCCCTCGCGCTGGGGAGACCCAGTACTTC. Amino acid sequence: CASSPRAGETQYF.

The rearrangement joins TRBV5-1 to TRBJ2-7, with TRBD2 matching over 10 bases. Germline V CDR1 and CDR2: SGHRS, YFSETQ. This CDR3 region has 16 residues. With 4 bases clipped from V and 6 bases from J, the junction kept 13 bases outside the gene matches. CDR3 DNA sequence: TGCGCCAGCAGCCCAACAACTAGCGGGATCGTCCTCGAGCAGTACTTC. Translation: CASSPTTSGIVLEQYF.

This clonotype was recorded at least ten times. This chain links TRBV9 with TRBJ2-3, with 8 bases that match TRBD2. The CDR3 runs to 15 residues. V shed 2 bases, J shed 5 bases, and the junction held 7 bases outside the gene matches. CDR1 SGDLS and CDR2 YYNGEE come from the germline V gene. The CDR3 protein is CASSVLTGGIDTQYF. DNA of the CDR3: TGTGCCAGCAGCGTTTTGACGGGAGGGATAGATACGCAGTATTTT.

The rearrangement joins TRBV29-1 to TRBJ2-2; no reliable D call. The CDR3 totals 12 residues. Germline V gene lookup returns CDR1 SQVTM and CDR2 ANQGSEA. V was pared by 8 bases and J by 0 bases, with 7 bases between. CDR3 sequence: CSCHTNTGELFF. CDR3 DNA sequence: TGCAGCTGCCACACGAACACCGGGGAGCTGTTTTTT.

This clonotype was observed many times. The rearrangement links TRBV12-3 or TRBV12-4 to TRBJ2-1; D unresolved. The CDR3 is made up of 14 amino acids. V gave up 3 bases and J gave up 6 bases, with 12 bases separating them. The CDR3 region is CASSFIDLPNEQFF. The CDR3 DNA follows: TGTGCCAGCAGTTTTATAGACCTTCCCAATGAGCAGTTCTTC.

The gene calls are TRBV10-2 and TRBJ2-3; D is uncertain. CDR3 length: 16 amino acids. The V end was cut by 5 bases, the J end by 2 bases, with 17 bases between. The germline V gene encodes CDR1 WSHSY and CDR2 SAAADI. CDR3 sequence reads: CASSKSLSYLTDTQYF. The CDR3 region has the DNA TGCGCCAGCAGTAAAAGCCTGTCCTACCTCACAGATACGCAGTATTTT.

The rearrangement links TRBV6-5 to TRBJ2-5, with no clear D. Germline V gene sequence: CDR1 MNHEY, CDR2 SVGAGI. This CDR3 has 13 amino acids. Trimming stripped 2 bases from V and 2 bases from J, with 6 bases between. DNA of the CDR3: TGTGCCAGCAGTTACGACGGACAAGAGACCCAGTACTTC. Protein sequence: CASSYDGQETQYF.

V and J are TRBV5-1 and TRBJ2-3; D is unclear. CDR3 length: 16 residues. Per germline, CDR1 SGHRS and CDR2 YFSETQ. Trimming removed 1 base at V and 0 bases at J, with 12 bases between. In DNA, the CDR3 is TGCGCCAGCAGCTTGCCGACTCGGTCTAGCACAGATACGCAGTATTTT. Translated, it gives CASSLPTRSSTDTQYF.

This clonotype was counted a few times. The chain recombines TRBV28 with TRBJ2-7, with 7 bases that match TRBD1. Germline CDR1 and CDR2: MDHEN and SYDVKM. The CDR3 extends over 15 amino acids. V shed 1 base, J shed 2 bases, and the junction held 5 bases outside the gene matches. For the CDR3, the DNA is TGTGCCAGCAGTTTATATGAGGGGGCCACCTACGAGCAGTACTTC. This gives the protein CASSLYEGATYEQYF. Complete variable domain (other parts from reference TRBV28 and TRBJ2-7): DVKVTQSSRYLVKRTGEKVFLECVQDMDHENMFWYRQDPGLGLRLIYFSYDVKMKEKGDIPEGYSVSREKKERFSLILESASTNQTSMYLCASSLYEGATYEQYFGPGTRLTVT.

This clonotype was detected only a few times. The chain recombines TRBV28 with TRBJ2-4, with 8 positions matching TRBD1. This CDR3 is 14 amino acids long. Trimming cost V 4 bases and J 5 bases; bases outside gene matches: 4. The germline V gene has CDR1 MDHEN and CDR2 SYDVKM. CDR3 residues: CASSWTGMENIQYF. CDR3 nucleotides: TGTGCCAGCAGTTGGACAGGGATGGAAAACATTCAGTACTTC.

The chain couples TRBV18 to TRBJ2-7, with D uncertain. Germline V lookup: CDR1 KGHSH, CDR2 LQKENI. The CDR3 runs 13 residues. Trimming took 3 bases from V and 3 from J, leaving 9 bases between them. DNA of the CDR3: TGTGCCAGCTCACCTGGGTCGGACTACGAGCAGTACTTC. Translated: CASSPGSDYEQYF.

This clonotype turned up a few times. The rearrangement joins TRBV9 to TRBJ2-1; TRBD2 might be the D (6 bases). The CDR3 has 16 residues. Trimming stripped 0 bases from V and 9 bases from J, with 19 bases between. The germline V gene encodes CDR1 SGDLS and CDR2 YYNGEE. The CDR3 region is CASSVGVGIAEGEQFF. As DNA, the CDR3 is TGTGCCAGCAGCGTAGGGGTTGGGATAGCGGAAGGTGAGCAGTTCTTC.

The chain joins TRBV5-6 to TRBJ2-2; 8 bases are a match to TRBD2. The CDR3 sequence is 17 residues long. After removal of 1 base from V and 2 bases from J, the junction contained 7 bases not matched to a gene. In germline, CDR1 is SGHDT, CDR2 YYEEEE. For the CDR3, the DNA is TGTGCCAGCAGCTTGTTCGTCAGCGGGAGTAACACCGGGGAGCTGTTTTTT. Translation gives CASSLFVSGSNTGELFF.

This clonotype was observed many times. The CDR3: CASSLDVYNEQFF. In DNA form, the CDR3 reads TGTGCCAGCAGTTTAGACGTTTACAATGAGCAGTTCTTC. The chain carries TRBV27 and TRBJ2-1; no clear D gene. V was shortened by 2 bases and J by 4 bases, with 6 bases between the two germline ends. The CDR3 spans 13 residues. CDR1 and CDR2 (germline): MNHEY, SMNVEV (reference sequence).

The CDR3 sequence: CASSSGPSLYEQYF. DNA for the CDR3: TGCGCCAGCAGTTCCGGGCCCTCGTTGTACGAGCAGTACTTC. The V and J genes are TRBV5-1 and TRBJ2-7; D is uncertain. CDR3 size: 14 residues. With 5 bases removed from V and 4 bases from J, the gap between germline ends came to 16 bases. The germline CDR1 and CDR2 sequences are SGHRS and YFSETQ.

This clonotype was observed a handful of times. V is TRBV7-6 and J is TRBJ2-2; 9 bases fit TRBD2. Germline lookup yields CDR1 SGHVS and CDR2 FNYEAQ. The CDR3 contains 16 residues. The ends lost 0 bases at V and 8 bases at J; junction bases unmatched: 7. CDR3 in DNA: TGTGCCAGCAGCTTAGCCCCTAGCGGGATCAGAGGGGAGCTGTTTTTT. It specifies CASSLAPSGIRGELFF.

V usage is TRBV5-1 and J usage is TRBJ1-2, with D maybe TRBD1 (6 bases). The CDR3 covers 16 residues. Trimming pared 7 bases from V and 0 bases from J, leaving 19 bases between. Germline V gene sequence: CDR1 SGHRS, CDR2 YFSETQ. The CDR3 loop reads CASGYRVSPANYGYTF. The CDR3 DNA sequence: TGCGCCAGCGGATACAGGGTTAGCCCTGCTAACTATGGCTACACCTTC.

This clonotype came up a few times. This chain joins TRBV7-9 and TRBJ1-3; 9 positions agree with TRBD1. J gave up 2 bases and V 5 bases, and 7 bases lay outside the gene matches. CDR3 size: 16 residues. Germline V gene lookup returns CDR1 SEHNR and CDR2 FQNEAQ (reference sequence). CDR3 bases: TGTGCCAGCAGCCCTCTGAGGGACAGGGCTGGAAACACCATATATTTT. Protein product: CASSPLRDRAGNTIYF.

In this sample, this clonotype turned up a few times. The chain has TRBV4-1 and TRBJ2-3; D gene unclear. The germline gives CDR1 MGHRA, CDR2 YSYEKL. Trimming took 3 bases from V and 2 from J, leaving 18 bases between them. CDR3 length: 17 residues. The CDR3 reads CASSHSRARILTDTQYF. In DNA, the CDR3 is TGCGCCAGCAGCCATTCTCGGGCTCGGATTCTCACAGATACGCAGTATTTT.

CDR3 nucleotides: TGTGCCAGCAGTTTGGACAGGCCGTCGACGCAGTATTTT. This gives the protein CASSLDRPSTQYF. The genes are TRBV28 and TRBJ2-3, with TRBD1 matching 7 bases. CDR1 and CDR2 from the germline V gene are MDHEN and SYDVKM. The CDR3 spans 13 residues. J was trimmed by 9 bases and V by 3 bases; bases with no gene match: 6.

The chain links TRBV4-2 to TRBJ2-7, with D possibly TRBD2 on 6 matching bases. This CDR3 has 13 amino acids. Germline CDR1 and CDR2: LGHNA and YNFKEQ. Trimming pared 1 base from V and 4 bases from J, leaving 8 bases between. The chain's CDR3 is CASSQGEVYEQYF. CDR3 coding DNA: TGTGCCAGCAGCCAAGGGGAGGTATACGAGCAGTACTTC.

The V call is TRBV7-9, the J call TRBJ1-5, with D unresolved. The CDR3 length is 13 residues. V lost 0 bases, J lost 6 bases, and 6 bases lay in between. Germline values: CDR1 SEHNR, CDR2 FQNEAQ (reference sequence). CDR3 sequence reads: CASSLAGSQPQHF. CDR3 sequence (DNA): TGTGCCAGCAGCTTAGCGGGGAGTCAGCCCCAGCATTTT.